These T cell receptor beta chains were read from a single sample in a study of shared clonotypes between healthy human individuals. Some clones are missing from TCRdb's copy, which holds only in-frame ones; the method was immunoSEQ multiplex PCR. The sample lists about 2 million clones; less than 95% were seen once. Input material: naive CD8+ T cells sorted from blood. The receptors were sampled from a man in his late teens or twenties in good health. The CDR3 runs from the conserved cysteine through the conserved F or W. D genes are given only for firm matches. Some rows have no size entry. The others give once, few or many, or a class for an expanded clone.

abundance	v_gene	j_gene	len	d_gene	CDR3nt	CDR3aa
.	TRBV28	TRBJ2-3	13	.	TGTGCCAGCATGGAAGGTAGCACAGATACGCAGTATTTT	CASMEGSTDTQYF
.	TRBV7-9	TRBJ1-1	15	.	TGTGCCAGCAGCCCCTCAGAGGGAGAAAACACTGAAGCTTTCTTT	CASSPSEGENTEAFF
.	TRBV6-5	TRBJ2-3	14	TRBD1	TGTGCCAGCACCGAGACAGGGTTCACAGATACGCAGTATTTT	CASTETGFTDTQYF
.	TRBV5-6	TRBJ1-5	17	.	TGTGCCAGCAGCTTGTGGTTAGGGGACCAAGGCAATCAGCCCCAGCATTTT	CASSLWLGDQGNQPQHF
.	TRBV4-3	TRBJ2-3	15	TRBD2	TGCGCCAGCAGCCCGACTAGCGGTAGCACAGATACGCAGTATTTT	CASSPTSGSTDTQYF
.	TRBV7-6	TRBJ1-1	15	.	TGTGCCAGCAGCTCTTCAGTTGGCATTCCGGCTGAAGCTTTCTTT	CASSSSVGIPAEAFF
.	TRBV6-5	TRBJ1-1	14	TRBD1	TGTGCCAGCCGATACTCCGGGACAGGGGACGAAGCTTTCTTT	CASRYSGTGDEAFF
.	TRBV7-9	TRBJ2-2	15	.	TGTGCCAGCAGCGATAGGACATCGAACACCGGGGAGCTGTTTTTT	CASSDRTSNTGELFF
.	TRBV4-3	TRBJ1-2	15	.	TGCGCCAGCAGCCAAGATTGGACAGCTTCCTATGGCTACACCTTC	CASSQDWTASYGYTF
.	TRBV6-5	TRBJ2-7	15	TRBD1	TGTGCCAGCAGTTGGGGAGGGACAGGGGCCTACGAGCAGTACTTC	CASSWGGTGAYEQYF
once	TRBV9	TRBJ2-5	14	.	TGTGCCAGCAGCGTAGACCTAGCGCAAGAGACCCAGTACTTC	CASSVDLAQETQYF
.	TRBV19	TRBJ1-4	14	.	TGTGCCAGTAGTATTAGAGGAGGGTACGAAAAACTGTTTTTT	CASSIRGGYEKLFF
.	TRBV5-4	TRBJ2-7	17	TRBD2	TGTGCCAGCAGCACGAACCCGATGACTAGCCGGTCCTACGAGCAGTACTTC	CASSTNPMTSRSYEQYF
.	TRBV7-9	TRBJ2-3	13	.	TGTGCCAGCAGCCTAACCCCACGCGATACGCAGTATTTT	CASSLTPRDTQYF
.	TRBV6-1	TRBJ2-7	13	.	TGTGCCAGCAGTCCAGGGGCCTCCTACGAGCAGTACTTC	CASSPGASYEQYF
.	TRBV6-6	TRBJ1-2	10	.	TGTGCCAGCAGCGACTATGGCTACACCTTC	CASSDYGYTF
.	TRBV19	TRBJ2-7	13	TRBD1	TGTGCCAGTAGTGCGGACAGGGGGCACGAGCAGTACTTC	CASSADRGHEQYF